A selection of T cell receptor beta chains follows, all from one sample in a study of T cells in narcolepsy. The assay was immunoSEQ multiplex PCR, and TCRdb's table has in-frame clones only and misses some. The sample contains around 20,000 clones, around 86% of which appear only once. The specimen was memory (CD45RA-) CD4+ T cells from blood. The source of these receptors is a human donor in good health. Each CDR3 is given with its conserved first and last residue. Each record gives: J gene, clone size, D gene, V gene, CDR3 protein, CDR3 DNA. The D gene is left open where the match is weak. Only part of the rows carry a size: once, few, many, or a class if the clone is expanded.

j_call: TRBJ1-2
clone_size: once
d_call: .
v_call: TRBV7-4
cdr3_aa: CASSHRGGNHYGYTF
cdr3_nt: TGTGCCAGCAGCCATAGGGGCGGTAATCACTATGGCTACACCTTC

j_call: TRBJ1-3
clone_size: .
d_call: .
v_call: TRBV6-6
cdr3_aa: CASSFLQGKGDTIYF
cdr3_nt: TGTGCCAGCAGTTTTTTACAGGGTAAAGGGGACACCATATATTTT

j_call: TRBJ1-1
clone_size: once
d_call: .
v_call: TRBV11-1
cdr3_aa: CASTLGGQMNTEAFF
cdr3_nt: TGTGCCAGCACCCTAGGGGGTCAGATGAACACTGAAGCTTTCTTT

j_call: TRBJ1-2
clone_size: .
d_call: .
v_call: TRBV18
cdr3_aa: CASSPGSPRGGYTF
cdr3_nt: TGTGCCAGCTCACCAGGTTCACCTCGAGGGGGCTACACCTTC

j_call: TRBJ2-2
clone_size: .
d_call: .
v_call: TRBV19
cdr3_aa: CASSPGPAPGELFF
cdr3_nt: TGTGCCAGTAGTCCTGGACCGGCGCCCGGGGAGCTGTTTTTT

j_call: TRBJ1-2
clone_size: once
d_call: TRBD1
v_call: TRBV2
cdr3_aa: CASSDSSRGGDYGYTF
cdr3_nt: TGTGCCAGCAGTGATAGTAGCAGGGGGGGAGACTATGGCTACACCTTC

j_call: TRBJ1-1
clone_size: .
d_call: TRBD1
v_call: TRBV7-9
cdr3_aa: CASSPQGSMNTEAFF
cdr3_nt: TGTGCCAGCAGCCCACAGGGGTCGATGAACACTGAAGCTTTCTTT

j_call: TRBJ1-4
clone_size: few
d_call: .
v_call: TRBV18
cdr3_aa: CASSPQTQEKLFF
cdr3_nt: TGTGCCAGCTCACCCCAGACGCAGGAAAAACTGTTTTTT

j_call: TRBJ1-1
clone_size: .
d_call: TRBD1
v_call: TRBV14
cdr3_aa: CASSLGQGYNTEAFF
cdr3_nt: TGTGCCAGCAGCCTCGGACAGGGATATAACACTGAAGCTTTCTTT

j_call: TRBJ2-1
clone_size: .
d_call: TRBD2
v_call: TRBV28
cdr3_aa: CASQRGGIDEQFF
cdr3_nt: TGTGCCAGTCAGCGGGGGGGTATCGATGAGCAGTTCTTC

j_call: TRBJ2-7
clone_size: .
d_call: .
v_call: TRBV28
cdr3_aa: CASSFMVPREQYF
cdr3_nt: TGTGCCAGCAGTTTTATGGTGCCTAGGGAGCAGTACTTC

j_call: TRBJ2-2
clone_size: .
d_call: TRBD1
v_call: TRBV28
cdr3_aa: CASKGTGTTGELFF
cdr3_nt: TGTGCCAGCAAGGGGACAGGGACCACCGGGGAGCTGTTTTTT

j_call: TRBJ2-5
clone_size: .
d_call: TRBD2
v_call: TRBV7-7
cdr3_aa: CASSVRGDATQYF
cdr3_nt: TGTGCCAGCAGCGTGCGGGGGGATGCGACCCAGTACTTC

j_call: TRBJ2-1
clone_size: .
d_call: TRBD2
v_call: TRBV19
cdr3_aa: CASTARTGLGLNEQFF
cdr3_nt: TGTGCCAGTACCGCCCGGACGGGACTAGGGTTAAATGAGCAGTTCTTC

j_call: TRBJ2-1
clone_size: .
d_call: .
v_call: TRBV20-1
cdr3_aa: CGGASYAEQFF
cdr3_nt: TGCGGGGGAGCTAGCTACGCTGAGCAGTTCTTC

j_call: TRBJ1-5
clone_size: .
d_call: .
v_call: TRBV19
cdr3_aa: CASTPGRLLFGQPQHF
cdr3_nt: TGTGCCAGTACCCCGGGGCGGCTTCTATTTGGACAGCCCCAGCATTTT

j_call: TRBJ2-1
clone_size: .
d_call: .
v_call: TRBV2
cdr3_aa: CASRRQPSEQFF
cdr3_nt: TGTGCCAGCAGACGACAGCCAAGTGAGCAGTTCTTC

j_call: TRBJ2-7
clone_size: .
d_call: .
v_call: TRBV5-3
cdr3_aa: CARSLCKFSYEQYF
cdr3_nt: TGTGCCAGAAGCTTGTGCAAATTCTCCTACGAGCAGTACTTC

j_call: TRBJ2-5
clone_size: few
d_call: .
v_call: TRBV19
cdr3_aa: CASRLSGETQYF
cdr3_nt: TGTGCCAGTAGACTCTCTGGGGAGACCCAGTACTTC

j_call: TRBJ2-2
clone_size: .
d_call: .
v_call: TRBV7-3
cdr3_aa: CASSPGPGTGELFF
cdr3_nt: TGTGCCAGCAGCCCAGGACCGGGGACCGGGGAGCTGTTTTTT

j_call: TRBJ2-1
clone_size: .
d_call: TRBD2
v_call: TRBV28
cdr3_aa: CASSLFIAGADNEQFF
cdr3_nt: TGTGCCAGCAGTTTATTCATAGCGGGGGCCGACAATGAGCAGTTCTTC

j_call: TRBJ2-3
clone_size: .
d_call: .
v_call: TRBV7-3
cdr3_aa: CASSLGLIGTDTQYF
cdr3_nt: TGTGCCAGCAGCCTAGGCTTAATCGGCACAGATACGCAGTATTTT

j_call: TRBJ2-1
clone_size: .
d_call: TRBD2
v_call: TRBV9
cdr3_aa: CASSVAASGGAHEQFF
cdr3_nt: TGTGCCAGCAGCGTAGCGGCTAGCGGGGGGGCGCATGAGCAGTTCTTC

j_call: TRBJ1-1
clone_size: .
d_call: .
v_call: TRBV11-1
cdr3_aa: CASSPHRRGRENTEAFF
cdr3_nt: TGTGCCAGCAGTCCCCACCGGCGTGGCAGGGAGAACACTGAAGCTTTCTTT

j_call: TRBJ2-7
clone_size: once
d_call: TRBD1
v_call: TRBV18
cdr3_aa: CASSATGGNEQYF
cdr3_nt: TGTGCCAGCTCAGCGACAGGGGGAAACGAGCAGTACTTC

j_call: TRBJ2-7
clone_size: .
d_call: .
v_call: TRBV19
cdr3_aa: CASSTTVDSYEQYF
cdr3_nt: TGTGCCAGTAGTACAACAGTCGACAGCTACGAGCAGTACTTC

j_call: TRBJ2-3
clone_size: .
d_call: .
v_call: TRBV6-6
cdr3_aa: CASSYSSDTQYF
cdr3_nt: TGTGCCAGCAGTTACTCGTCGGATACGCAGTATTTT

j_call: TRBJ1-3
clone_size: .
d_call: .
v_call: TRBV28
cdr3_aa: CASKKGRNTIYF
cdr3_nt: TGTGCCAGCAAAAAGGGAAGAAACACCATATATTTT

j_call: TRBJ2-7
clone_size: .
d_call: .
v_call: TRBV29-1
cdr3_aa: CSALVFYEQYF
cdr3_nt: TGCAGCGCCCTAGTATTCTACGAGCAGTACTTC

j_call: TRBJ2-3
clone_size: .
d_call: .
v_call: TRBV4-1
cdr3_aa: CASSPHLAGYADTQYF
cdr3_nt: TGCGCCAGCAGCCCCCATCTGGCTGGCTACGCAGATACGCAGTATTTT

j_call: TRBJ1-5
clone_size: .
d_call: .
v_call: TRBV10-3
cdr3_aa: CAISGSGGNQPQHF
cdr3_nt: TGTGCCATCAGTGGTTCGGGGGGCAATCAGCCCCAGCATTTT

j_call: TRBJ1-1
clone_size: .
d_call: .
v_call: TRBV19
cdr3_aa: CASSIGQNLNTEAFF
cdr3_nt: TGTGCCAGTAGTATTGGTCAGAACTTGAACACTGAAGCTTTCTTT

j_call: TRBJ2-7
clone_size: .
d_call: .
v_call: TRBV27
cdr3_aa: CASSSWGEQYF
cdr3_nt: TGTGCCAGCAGTTCCTGGGGGGAGCAGTACTTC

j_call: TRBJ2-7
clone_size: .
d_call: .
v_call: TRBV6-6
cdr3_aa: CASSSSRVPGYEQYF
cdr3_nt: TGTGCCAGCAGCTCATCCCGGGTACCTGGCTACGAGCAGTACTTC

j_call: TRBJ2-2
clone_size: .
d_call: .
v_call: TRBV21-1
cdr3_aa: CASSQNPTYANTGELFF
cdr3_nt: TGTGCCAGCAGCCAGAATCCGACATACGCGAACACCGGGGAGCTGTTTTTT

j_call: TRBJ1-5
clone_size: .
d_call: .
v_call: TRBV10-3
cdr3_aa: CATRQDNQPQHF
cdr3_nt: TGTGCCACCAGACAGGACAATCAGCCCCAGCATTTT

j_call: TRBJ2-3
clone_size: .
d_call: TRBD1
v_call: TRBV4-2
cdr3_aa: CASSETGEGTDTQYF
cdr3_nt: TGTGCCAGCAGCGAGACAGGGGAAGGCACAGATACGCAGTATTTT

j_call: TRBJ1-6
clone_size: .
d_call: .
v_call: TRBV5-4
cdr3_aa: CASSFGLQDNSPLHF
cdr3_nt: TGTGCCAGCAGCTTCGGACTTCAGGATAATTCACCCCTCCACTTT

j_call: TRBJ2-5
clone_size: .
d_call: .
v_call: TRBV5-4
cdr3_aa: CASSLGRAQETQYF
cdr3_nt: TGTGCCAGCAGCTTGGGTAGGGCCCAAGAGACCCAGTACTTC

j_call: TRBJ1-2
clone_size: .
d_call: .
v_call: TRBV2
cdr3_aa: CASSEQQGYGYTF
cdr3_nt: TGTGCCAGCAGTGAACAACAGGGCTATGGCTACACCTTC

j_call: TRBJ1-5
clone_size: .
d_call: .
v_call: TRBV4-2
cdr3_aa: CASSQDSRTVGQPQHF
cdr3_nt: TGTGCCAGCAGCCAAGATAGTAGGACAGTGGGTCAGCCCCAGCATTTT

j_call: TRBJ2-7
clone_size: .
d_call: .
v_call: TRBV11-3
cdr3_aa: CASSLGVGGSYEQYF
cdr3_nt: TGTGCCAGCAGCTTAGGGGTAGGGGGTTCCTACGAGCAGTACTTC

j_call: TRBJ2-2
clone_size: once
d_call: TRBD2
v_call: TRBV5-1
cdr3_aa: CASMPAGGNTGELFF
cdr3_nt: TGCGCCAGCATGCCGGCGGGAGGTAACACCGGGGAGCTGTTTTTT

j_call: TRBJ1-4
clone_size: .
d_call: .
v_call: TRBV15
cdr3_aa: CATDLGGTNEKLFF
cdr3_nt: TGCGCCACCGATTTAGGAGGCACTAATGAAAAACTGTTTTTT

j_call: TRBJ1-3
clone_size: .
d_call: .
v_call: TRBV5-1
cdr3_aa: CASSPTSIPGGSGNTIYF
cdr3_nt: TGCGCCAGCAGCCCAACAAGCATCCCTGGAGGCTCTGGAAACACCATATATTTT

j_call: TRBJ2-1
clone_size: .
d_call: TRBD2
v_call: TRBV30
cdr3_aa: CAWSIGGRLEQFF
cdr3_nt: TGTGCCTGGAGTATAGGCGGGAGACTTGAGCAGTTCTTC

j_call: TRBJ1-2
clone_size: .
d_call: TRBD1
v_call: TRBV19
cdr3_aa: CASSGTDRRDYGYTF
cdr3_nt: TGTGCCAGTAGTGGAACGGACAGGAGGGACTATGGCTACACCTTC

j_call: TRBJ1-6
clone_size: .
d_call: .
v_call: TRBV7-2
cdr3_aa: CASSLVRKGFNSPLHF
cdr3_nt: TGTGCCAGCAGCTTGGTCCGGAAGGGCTTTAATTCACCCCTCCACTTT

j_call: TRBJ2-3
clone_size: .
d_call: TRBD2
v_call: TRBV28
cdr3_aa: CASRTSAYYTDTQYF
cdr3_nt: TGTGCCAGCAGGACTAGCGCGTACTACACAGATACGCAGTATTTT

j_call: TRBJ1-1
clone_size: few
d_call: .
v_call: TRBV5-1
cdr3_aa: CASSDGAINTEAFF
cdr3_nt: TGCGCCAGCAGTGACGGGGCCATAAACACTGAAGCTTTCTTT

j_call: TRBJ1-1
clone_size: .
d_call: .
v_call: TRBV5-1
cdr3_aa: CASRSFPGGMNTEAFF
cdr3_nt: TGCGCCAGCCGATCATTTCCCGGGGGGATGAACACTGAAGCTTTCTTT

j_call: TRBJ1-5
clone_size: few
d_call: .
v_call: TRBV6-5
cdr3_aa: CASSGEILNQPQHF
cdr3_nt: TGTGCCAGCAGTGGAGAGATACTCAATCAGCCCCAGCATTTT

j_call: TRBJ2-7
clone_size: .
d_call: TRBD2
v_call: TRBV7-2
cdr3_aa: CASSNSGGRSYEQYF
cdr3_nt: TGTGCCAGCAGCAATAGCGGGGGGCGCTCCTACGAGCAGTACTTC

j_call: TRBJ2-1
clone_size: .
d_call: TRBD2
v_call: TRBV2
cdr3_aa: CASSEGSGRHNNEQFF
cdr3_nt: TGTGCCAGCAGTGAGGGTAGCGGGAGGCACAACAATGAGCAGTTCTTC

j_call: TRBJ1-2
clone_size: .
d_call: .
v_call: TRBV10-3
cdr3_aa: CAISESGGYGYTF
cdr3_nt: TGTGCCATCAGTGAGTCGGGAGGCTATGGCTACACCTTC